These 8 T cell receptor beta chains came from one sample sequenced in a study of OX40 agonist ivuxolimab in advanced cancers. Method: immunoSEQ multiplex PCR; TCRdb's copy keeps in-frame clones and lacks some. The sample holds thousands of clones, around 84% seen once. The material was CD4+ or CD8+ T cells sorted from blood, obtained in a trial of the OX40 agonist ivuxolimab. Receptor source: an adult with an advanced solid tumor such as melanoma, head and neck, liver or kidney cancer.

The rearrangement joins TRBV7-8 to TRBJ2-2; perhaps TRBD1 as D (6 bases). CDR1 and CDR2 from the germline V gene are SGHVS and FQNEAQ. The length of the CDR3 is 15 residues. The germline V and J ends were trimmed by 4 bases and 4 bases, with 13 bases remaining between them. CDR3 DNA: TGTGCCAGCAGCTCCTACAGGGACGGCACCGGGGAGCTGTTTTTT. Its protein product is CASSSYRDGTGELFF.

This clone occurred a few times. The V call is TRBV4-1, the J call TRBJ2-1; unclear D gene. The CDR3 has 15 amino acids. V was cut by 2 bases and J by 4 bases, with 12 bases left in between. Germline V gives CDR1 MGHRA, CDR2 YSYEKL. The CDR3 coding sequence is TGCGCCAGCAGCCAATTCCAGGACCCTTACAATGAGCAGTTCTTC. Its protein product is CASSQFQDPYNEQFF.

The chain recombines TRBV4-2 with TRBJ1-5; D not certain. Trimming took off 0 bases at V and 7 bases at J, with 4 bases between the two ends. The length of the CDR3 is 12 residues. Germline V CDR1 and CDR2: LGHNA, YNFKEQ. Here the CDR3 DNA reads TGTGCCAGCAGCCAAGAGAACCAGCCCCAGCATTTT. Protein: CASSQENQPQHF.

The J gene is TRBJ1-1, the V gene TRBV5-1; unclear D gene. The CDR3 has 11 amino acids. V shed 4 bases and J shed 10 bases, with 11 bases lying between them. Germline values: CDR1 SGHRS, CDR2 YFSETQ. CDR3 loop: CASSGGKGAFF. The CDR3 nucleotides are TGCGCCAGCAGCGGAGGGAAAGGAGCTTTCTTT.

This rearrangement joins TRBV5-8 to TRBJ2-7; D unresolved. The CDR3 has 11 residues. V was trimmed by 5 bases and J by 3 bases, leaving 6 bases between them. CDR1 SGHTS and CDR2 YDEGEE come from the germline V gene. The CDR3, as DNA: TGTGCCAGCAGAAGTTACTACGAGCAGTACTTC. Translating it yields CASRSYYEQYF. Drawing the rest from reference TRBV5-8 and TRBJ2-7, the complete variable domain is EAGVTQSPTHLIKTRGQQATLRCSPISGHTSVYWYQQALGLGLQFLLWYDEGEERNRGNFPPRFSGRQFPNYSSELNVNALELEDSALYLCASRSYYEQYFGPGTRLTVT.

V is TRBV4-1 and J is TRBJ1-4, with D maybe TRBD1 (5 bases). The CDR3 contains 17 residues. V gave up 2 bases and J gave up 2 bases, with 15 bases separating them. CDR1 is MGHRA, CDR2 YSYEKL, per germline. The CDR3 here is CASSQRTPAATNEKLFF. The CDR3, as DNA: TGCGCCAGCAGCCAACGGACACCGGCTGCTACTAATGAAAAACTGTTTTTT.

The chain employs TRBV5-6 and TRBJ1-1; D gene ambiguous. The germline V gene has CDR1 SGHDT and CDR2 YYEEEE. The CDR3 spans 13 residues. The V gene lost 1 base and the J gene lost 1 base, with 5 bases spanning the gap. The CDR3 reads CASSLNTNTEAFF. CDR3 sequence (DNA): TGTGCCAGCAGCTTGAACACGAACACTGAAGCTTTCTTT.

This clone was seen a few times. This CDR3 reads CASREGGVNTEAFF. The CDR3 region has the DNA TGTGCCAGCAGGGAGGGCGGAGTGAACACTGAAGCTTTCTTT. The rearrangement uses TRBV27 and TRBJ1-1; no firm D call. The CDR3 is made up of 14 amino acids. The V end was cut by 6 bases, the J end by 0 bases, with 11 bases between. Germline assignment: CDR1 MNHEY and CDR2 SMNVEV (reference sequence).